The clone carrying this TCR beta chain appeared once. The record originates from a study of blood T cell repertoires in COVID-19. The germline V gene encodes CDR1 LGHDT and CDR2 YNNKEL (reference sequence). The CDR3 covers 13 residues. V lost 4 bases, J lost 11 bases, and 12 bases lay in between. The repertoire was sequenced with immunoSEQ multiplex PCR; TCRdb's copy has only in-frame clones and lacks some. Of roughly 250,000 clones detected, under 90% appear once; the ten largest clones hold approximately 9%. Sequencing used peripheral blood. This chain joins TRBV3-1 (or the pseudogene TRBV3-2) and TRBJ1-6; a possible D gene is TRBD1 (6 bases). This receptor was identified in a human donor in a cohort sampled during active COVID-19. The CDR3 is CASSRGQRAPLHF. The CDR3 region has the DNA TGTGCCAGCAGCCGAGGACAGAGGGCACCCCTCCACTTT.